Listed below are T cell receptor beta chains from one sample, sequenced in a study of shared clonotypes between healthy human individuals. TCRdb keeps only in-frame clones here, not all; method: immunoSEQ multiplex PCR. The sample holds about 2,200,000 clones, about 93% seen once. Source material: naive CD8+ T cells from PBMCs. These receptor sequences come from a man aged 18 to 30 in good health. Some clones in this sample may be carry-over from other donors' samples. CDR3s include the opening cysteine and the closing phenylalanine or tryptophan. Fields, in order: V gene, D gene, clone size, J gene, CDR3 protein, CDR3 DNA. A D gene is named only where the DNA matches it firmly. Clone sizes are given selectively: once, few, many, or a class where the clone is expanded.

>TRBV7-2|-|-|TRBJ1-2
CASRLDGANYGYTF
TGTGCCAGCAGGTTGGACGGTGCTAACTATGGCTACACCTTC
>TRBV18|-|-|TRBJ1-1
CASSPRRSTTGKMERGTEAFF
TGTGCCAGCTCACCACGTCGGTCTACGACGGGTAAAATGGAGCGGGGCACTGAAGCTTTCTTT
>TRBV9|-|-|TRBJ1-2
CASSPGGPFNYGYTF
TGTGCCAGCAGCCCGGGGGGGCCGTTTAACTATGGCTACACCTTC
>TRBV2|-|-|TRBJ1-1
CASSDLRVVNTEAFF
TGTGCCAGCAGTGACCTCCGGGTGGTGAACACTGAAGCTTTCTTT
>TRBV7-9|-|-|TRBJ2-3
CASSLDSAGEDTQYF
TGTGCCAGCAGCTTAGACTCTGCGGGTGAGGATACGCAGTATTTT
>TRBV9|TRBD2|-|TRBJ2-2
CASSGADFSGSIGELFF
TGTGCCAGCAGCGGAGCGGACTTCAGCGGGAGTATCGGGGAGCTGTTTTTT
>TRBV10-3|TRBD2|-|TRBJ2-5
CAIREGLAGRHRETQYF
TGTGCCATCAGGGAGGGGCTAGCGGGCCGTCATAGAGAGACCCAGTACTTC
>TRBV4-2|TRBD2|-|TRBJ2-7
CASSQLAGGNEQYF
TGTGCCAGCAGCCAGTTAGCGGGAGGTAACGAGCAGTACTTC
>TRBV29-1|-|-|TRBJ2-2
CSVPDRALTGELFF
TGCAGCGTCCCGGACAGAGCCCTCACCGGGGAGCTGTTTTTT
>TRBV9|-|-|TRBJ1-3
CASSGMMSSRNTIYF
TGTGCCAGCAGCGGAATGATGTCCTCTAGAAACACCATATATTTT
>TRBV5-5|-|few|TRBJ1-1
CASSYLAVAATEAFF
TGTGCCAGCAGCTATCTCGCTGTAGCGGCGACTGAAGCTTTCTTT
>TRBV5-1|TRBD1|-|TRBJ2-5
CASSLAGGDRETQYF
TGCGCCAGCAGCTTGGCCGGTGGGGACAGGGAGACCCAGTACTTC
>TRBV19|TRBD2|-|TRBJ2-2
CASSTGLGFTGELFF
TGTGCCAGTAGTACGGGACTAGGATTCACCGGGGAGCTGTTTTTT
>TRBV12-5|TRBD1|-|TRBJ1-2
CASGPSDRGDYGYTF
TGTGCTAGTGGTCCTTCAGACAGGGGTGACTATGGCTACACCTTC
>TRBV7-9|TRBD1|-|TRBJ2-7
CASSFARDRGYEQYF
TGTGCCAGCAGCTTCGCTCGGGACAGGGGCTACGAGCAGTACTTC
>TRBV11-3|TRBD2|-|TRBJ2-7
CASSLRASGMYEQYF
TGTGCCAGCAGCTTAAGGGCTAGCGGAATGTACGAGCAGTACTTC
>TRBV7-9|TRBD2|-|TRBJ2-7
CASSSLVASGFPYEQYF
TGTGCCAGCAGCTCCCTAGTGGCTAGCGGGTTTCCCTACGAGCAGTACTTC
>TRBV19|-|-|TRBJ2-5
CASSIVGAGETQYF
TGTGCCAGTAGTATAGTGGGGGCAGGGGAGACCCAGTACTTC
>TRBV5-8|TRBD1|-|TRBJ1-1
CASNPSPGTAKLNTEAFF
TGTGCCAGCAACCCTTCGCCCGGGACAGCGAAACTGAACACTGAAGCTTTCTTT
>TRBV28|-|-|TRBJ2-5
CASIPDLGETQYF
TGTGCCAGCATACCCGACCTGGGGGAGACCCAGTACTTC